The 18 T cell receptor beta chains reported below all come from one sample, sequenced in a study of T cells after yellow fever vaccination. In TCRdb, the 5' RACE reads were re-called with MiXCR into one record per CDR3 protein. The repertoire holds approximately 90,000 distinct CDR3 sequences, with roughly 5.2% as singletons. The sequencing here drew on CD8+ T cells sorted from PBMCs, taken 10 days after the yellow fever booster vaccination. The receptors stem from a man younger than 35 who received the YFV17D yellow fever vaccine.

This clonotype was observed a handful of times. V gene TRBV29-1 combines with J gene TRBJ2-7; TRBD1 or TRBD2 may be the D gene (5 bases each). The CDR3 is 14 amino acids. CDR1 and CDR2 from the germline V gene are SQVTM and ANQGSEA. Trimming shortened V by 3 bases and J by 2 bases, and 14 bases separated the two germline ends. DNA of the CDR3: TGCAGCGTTGAGGTCCCCGGGACCACCTACGAGCAGTACTTC. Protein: CSVEVPGTTYEQYF.

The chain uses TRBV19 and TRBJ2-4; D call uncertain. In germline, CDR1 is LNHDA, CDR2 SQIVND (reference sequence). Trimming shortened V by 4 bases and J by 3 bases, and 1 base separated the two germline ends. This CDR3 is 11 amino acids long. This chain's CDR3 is CASSNKNIQYF. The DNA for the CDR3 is TGTGCCAGTAGTAACAAAAACATTCAGTACTTC.

The CDR3 is CASTKGLADRRTQYF. The CDR3 bases are TGTGCCAGTACCAAGGGACTAGCGGACCGTCGGACCCAGTACTTC. The chain couples TRBV19 to TRBJ2-5; TRBD2 agrees at 11 bases. V shed 7 bases, J shed 7 bases, and the junction held 11 bases outside the gene matches. CDR1 is LNHDA, CDR2 SQIVND, per germline (reference sequence). This CDR3 is built from 15 residues.

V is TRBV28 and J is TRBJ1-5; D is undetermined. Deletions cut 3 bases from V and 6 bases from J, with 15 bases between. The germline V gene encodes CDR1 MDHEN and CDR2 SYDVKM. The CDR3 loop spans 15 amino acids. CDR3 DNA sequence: TGTGCCAGCAGTTTTTTGGTCTTTGGCAGTCAGCCCCAGCATTTT. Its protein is CASSFLVFGSQPQHF.

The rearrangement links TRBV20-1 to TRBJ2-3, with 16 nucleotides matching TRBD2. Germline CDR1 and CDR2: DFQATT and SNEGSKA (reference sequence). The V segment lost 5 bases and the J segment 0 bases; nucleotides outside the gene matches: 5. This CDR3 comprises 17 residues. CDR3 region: CSASGLAGGPSTDTQYF. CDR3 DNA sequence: TGCAGTGCTTCGGGACTAGCGGGGGGGCCGAGCACAGATACGCAGTATTTT.

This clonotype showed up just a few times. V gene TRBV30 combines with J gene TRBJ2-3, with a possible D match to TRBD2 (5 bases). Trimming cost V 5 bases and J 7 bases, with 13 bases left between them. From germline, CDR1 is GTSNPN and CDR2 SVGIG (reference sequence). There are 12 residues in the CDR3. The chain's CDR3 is CAWEEEGNTQYF. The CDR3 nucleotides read TGTGCCTGGGAGGAGGAAGGAAATACGCAGTATTTT.

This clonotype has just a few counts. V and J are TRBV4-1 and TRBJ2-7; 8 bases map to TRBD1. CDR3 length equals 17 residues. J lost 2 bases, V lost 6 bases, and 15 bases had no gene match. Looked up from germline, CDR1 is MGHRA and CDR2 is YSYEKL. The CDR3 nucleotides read TGCGCCAGCAGTTGGAACGAGCAGGGGGCGAACGCCTACGAGCAGTACTTC. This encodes CASSWNEQGANAYEQYF.

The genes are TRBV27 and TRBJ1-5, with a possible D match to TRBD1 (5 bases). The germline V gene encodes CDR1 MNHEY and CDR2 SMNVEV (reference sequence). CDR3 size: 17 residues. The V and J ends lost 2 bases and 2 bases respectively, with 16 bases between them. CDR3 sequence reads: CASSLGSGGVGNQPQHF. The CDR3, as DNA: TGTGCCAGCAGTTTAGGAAGCGGGGGAGTCGGCAATCAGCCCCAGCATTTT.

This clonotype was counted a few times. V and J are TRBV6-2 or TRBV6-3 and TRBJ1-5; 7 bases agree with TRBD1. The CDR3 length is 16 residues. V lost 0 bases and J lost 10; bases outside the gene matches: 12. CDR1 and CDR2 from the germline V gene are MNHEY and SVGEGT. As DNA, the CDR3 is TGTGCCAGCAGTTACTCGATAGGGGGCCAAGGCGGACCCCAGCATTTT. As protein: CASSYSIGGQGGPQHF.

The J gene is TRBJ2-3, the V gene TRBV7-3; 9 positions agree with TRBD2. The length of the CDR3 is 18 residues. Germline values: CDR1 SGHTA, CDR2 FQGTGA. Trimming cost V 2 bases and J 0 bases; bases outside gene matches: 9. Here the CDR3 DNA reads TGTGCCAGCAGCTTATCAGCGGGGGGCCCCTTTAGCACAGATACGCAGTATTTT. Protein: CASSLSAGGPFSTDTQYF.

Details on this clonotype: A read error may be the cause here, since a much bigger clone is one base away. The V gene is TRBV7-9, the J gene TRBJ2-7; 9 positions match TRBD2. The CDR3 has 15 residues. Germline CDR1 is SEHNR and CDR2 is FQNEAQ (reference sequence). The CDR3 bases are TGTGACAGCAGCTTAGAGACTAGCGGTACCTACGAGCAGTACGTC. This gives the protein CDSSLETSGTYEQYV.

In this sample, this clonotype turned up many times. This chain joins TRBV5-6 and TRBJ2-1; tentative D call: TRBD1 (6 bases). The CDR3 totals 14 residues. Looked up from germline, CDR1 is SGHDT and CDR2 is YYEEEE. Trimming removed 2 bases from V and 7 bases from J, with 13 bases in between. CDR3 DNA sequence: TGTGCCAGCAGCTTCATGACAGGCTGGAATGAGCAGTTCTTC. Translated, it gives CASSFMTGWNEQFF.

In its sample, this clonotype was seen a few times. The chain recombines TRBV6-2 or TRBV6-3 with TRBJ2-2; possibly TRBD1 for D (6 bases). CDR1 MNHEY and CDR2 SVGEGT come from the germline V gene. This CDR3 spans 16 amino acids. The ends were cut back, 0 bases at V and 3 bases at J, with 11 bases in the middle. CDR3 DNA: TGTGCCAGCAGTTACTCGACTAACAGGGACACCGGGGAGCTGTTTTTT. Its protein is CASSYSTNRDTGELFF.

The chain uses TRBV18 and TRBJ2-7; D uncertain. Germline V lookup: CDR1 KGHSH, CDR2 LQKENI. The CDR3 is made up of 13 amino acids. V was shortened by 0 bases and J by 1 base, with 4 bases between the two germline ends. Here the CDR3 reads CASSPPFSYEQYV. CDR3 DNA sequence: TGTGCCAGCTCACCACCGTTTTCCTACGAGCAGTACGTC.

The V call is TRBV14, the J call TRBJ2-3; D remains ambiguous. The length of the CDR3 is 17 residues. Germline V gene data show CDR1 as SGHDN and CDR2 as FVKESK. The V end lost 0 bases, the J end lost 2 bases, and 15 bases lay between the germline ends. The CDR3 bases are TGTGCCAGCAGCCAAGATTGGGATAACGGGTTCACAGATACGCAGTATTTT. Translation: CASSQDWDNGFTDTQYF.

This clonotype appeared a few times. The DNA of the CDR3 is TGTGCCAGCAGCTTAGTCGGTGGGGGAGACTATGGCGAGCAGTACGTC. Its protein is CASSLVGGGDYGEQYV. The gene calls are TRBV7-8 and TRBJ2-7; D is tentatively TRBD1 or TRBD2 (5 bases each). V shed 1 base and J shed 6 bases, with 19 bases lying between them. The CDR3 loop spans 16 amino acids. CDR1 is SGHVS and CDR2 is FQNEAQ in the germline V gene.

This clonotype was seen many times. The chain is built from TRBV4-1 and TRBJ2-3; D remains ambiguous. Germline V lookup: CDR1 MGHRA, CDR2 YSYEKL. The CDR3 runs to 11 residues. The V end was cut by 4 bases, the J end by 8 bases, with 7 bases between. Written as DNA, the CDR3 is TGCGCCAGCAGCCTTGGGTTTACGCAGTATTTT. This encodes CASSLGFTQYF.

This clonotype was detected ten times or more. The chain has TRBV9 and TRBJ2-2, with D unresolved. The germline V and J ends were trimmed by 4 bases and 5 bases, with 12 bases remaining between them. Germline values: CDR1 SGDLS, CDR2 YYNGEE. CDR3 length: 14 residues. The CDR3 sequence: CASSLNDLTGELFF. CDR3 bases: TGTGCCAGCAGCCTTAACGACCTGACCGGGGAGCTGTTTTTT.